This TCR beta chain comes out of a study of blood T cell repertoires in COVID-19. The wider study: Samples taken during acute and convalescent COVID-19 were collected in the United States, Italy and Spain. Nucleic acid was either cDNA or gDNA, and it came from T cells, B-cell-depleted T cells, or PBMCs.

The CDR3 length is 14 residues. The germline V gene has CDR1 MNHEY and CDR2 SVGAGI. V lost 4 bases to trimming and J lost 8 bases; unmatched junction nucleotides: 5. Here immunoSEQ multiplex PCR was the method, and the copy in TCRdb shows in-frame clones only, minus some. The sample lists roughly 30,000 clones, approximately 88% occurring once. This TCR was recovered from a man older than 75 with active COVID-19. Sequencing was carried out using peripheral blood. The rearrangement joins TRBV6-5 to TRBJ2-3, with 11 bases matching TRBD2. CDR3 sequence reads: CASSLVAGGPTQYF. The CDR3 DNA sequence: TGTGCCAGCAGTTTGGTAGCGGGGGGGCCTACGCAGTATTTT.